This is a list of T cell receptor beta chains from one sample in a study of blood T cells in healthy people across ages. TCRdb independently ran MiXCR on the 5' RACE reads; one entry per CDR3 protein. The repertoire holds around 900,000 distinct CDR3 sequences, with about 53% as singletons. Sequencing was carried out using blood. The source of these receptors is a woman aged 55-70 years in good health. CDR3s include the opening cysteine and the closing phenylalanine or tryptophan. D genes are given only for firm matches. Clone size is given for some rows only: seen once, a few or many times, or a class if the clone is expanded.

d_call: TRBD2; j_call: TRBJ2-7; clone_size: few; v_call: TRBV7-2; cdr3_aa: CASSLVLAGDYEQYF; cdr3_nt: TGTGCCAGCAGCTTAGTATTAGCGGGAGACTACGAGCAGTACTTC
d_call: -; j_call: TRBJ2-1; clone_size: -; v_call: TRBV20-1; cdr3_aa: CSALGRSSYNEQFF; cdr3_nt: TGCAGTGCTCTAGGCAGGAGCTCCTACAATGAGCAGTTCTTC
d_call: TRBD2; j_call: TRBJ2-1; clone_size: once; v_call: TRBV6-6; cdr3_aa: CASSLTGLAGGEQFF; cdr3_nt: TGTGCCAGCAGTTTGACGGGACTAGCGGGAGGTGAGCAGTTTTTC
d_call: -; j_call: TRBJ2-1; clone_size: -; v_call: TRBV4-1; cdr3_aa: CASSQLLGKTSKVIEQFF; cdr3_nt: TGCGCCAGCAGCCAACTTCTAGGAAAAACTTCAAAAGTGATTGAGCAGTTCTTC
d_call: -; j_call: TRBJ1-1; clone_size: -; v_call: TRBV7-2; cdr3_aa: CASSSSGTAEITEAFF; cdr3_nt: TGTGCCAGCAGCTCCTCAGGGACCGCGGAAATTACTGAAGCTTTCTTT
d_call: -; j_call: TRBJ2-5; clone_size: -; v_call: TRBV10-3; cdr3_aa: CAFSEPGRNDGETQYF; cdr3_nt: TGTGCCTTCAGTGAGCCGGGACGCAACGACGGAGAGACCCAGTACTTC
d_call: TRBD2; j_call: TRBJ2-5; clone_size: -; v_call: TRBV20-1; cdr3_aa: CSADTYLAGAQETQYF; cdr3_nt: TGCAGTGCCGACACCTATCTAGCGGGAGCACAAGAGACCCAGTACTTC
d_call: -; j_call: TRBJ2-1; clone_size: few; v_call: TRBV7-8; cdr3_aa: CASSTRRGGANEQFF; cdr3_nt: TGTGCCAGCAGCACCCGGCGTGGCGGGGCAAATGAGCAGTTCTTC
d_call: TRBD1; j_call: TRBJ1-1; clone_size: -; v_call: TRBV20-1; cdr3_aa: CSARYGTGGRNTEAFF; cdr3_nt: TGCAGTGCTAGATACGGGACAGGGGGCAGGAACACTGAAGCTTTCTTT
d_call: -; j_call: TRBJ2-1; clone_size: few; v_call: TRBV3-1; cdr3_aa: CASSQGDLSYNEQFF; cdr3_nt: TGTGCCAGCAGCCAAGGGGACTTATCCTACAATGAGCAGTTCTTC
d_call: TRBD2; j_call: TRBJ2-2; clone_size: -; v_call: TRBV7-9; cdr3_aa: CASSLSSGRADTGELFF; cdr3_nt: TGTGCCAGCAGCTTATCTAGCGGGAGGGCTGACACCGGGGAGCTGTTTTTT
d_call: -; j_call: TRBJ1-1; clone_size: once; v_call: TRBV20-1; cdr3_aa: CSARWGVNTEAFF; cdr3_nt: TGCAGTGCTAGATGGGGGGTGAACACTGAAGCTTTCTTT
d_call: -; j_call: TRBJ1-5; clone_size: few; v_call: TRBV12-3/TRBV12-4; cdr3_aa: CASSRQVSNQPQHF; cdr3_nt: TGTGCCAGTTCCCGTCAGGTTAGCAATCAGCCCCAGCATTTT
d_call: -; j_call: TRBJ2-7; clone_size: -; v_call: TRBV7-9; cdr3_aa: CASSLSQGRRNEQYF; cdr3_nt: TGTGCCAGCAGCTTATCTCAAGGAAGGCGTAATGAGCAGTACTTC
d_call: TRBD1; j_call: TRBJ1-5; clone_size: -; v_call: TRBV20-1; cdr3_aa: CSAFGTGGGQPQHF; cdr3_nt: TGCAGTGCTTTCGGGACAGGGGGCGGGCAGCCCCAGCATTTT
d_call: -; j_call: TRBJ2-4; clone_size: -; v_call: TRBV29-1; cdr3_aa: CSVVLAFSLEQYF; cdr3_nt: TGCAGCGTTGTACTAGCCTTTTCGCTGGAGCAGTACTTC
d_call: -; j_call: TRBJ2-4; clone_size: few; v_call: TRBV10-3; cdr3_aa: CAISESKGGEAKNIQYF; cdr3_nt: TGTGCCATCAGTGAGTCGAAGGGGGGGGAAGCCAAAAACATTCAGTACTTC
d_call: TRBD1; j_call: TRBJ2-7; clone_size: -; v_call: TRBV28; cdr3_aa: CASTTQGARSEQYF; cdr3_nt: TGTGCCAGCACAACCCAGGGGGCGCGAAGCGAGCAGTACTTC